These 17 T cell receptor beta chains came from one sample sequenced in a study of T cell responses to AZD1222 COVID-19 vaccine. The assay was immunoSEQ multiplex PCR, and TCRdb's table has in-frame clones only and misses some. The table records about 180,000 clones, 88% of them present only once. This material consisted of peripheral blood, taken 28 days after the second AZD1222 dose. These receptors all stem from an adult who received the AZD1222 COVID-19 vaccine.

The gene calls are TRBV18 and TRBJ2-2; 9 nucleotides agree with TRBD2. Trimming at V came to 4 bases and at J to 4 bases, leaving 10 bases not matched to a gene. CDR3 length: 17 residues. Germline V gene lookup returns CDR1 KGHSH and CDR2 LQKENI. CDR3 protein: CASSQGIAGAVTGELFF. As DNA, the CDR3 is TGTGCCAGCTCACAGGGTATAGCGGGAGCGGTCACCGGGGAGCTGTTTTTT.

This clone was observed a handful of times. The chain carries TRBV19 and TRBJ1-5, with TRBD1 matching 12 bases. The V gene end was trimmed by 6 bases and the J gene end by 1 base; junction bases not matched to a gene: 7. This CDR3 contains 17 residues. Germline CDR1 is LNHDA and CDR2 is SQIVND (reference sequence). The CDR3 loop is CASRHRDRGLSNQPQHF. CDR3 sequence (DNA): TGTGCCAGTAGACACCGGGACAGGGGGCTGAGCAATCAGCCCCAGCATTTT.

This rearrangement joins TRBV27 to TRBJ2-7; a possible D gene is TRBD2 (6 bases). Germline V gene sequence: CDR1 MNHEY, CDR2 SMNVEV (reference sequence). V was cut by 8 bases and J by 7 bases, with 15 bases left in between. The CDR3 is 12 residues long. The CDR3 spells CASWDFLGEQYF. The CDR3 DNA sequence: TGTGCCAGCTGGGACTTCTTGGGGGAGCAGTACTTC.

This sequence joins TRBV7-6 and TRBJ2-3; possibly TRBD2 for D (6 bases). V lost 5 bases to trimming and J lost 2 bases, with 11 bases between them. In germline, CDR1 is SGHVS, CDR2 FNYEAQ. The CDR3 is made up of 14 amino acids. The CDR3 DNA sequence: TGTGCCAGCAGCCCGGGGACTTCCACAGATACGCAGTATTTT. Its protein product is CASSPGTSTDTQYF.

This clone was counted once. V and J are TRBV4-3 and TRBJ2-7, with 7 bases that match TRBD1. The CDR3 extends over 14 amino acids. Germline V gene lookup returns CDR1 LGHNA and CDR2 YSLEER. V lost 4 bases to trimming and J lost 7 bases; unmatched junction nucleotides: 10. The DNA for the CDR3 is TGCGCCAGCAGCCTTAACAGGGGCAATCGGGAGCAGTACTTC. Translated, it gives CASSLNRGNREQYF.

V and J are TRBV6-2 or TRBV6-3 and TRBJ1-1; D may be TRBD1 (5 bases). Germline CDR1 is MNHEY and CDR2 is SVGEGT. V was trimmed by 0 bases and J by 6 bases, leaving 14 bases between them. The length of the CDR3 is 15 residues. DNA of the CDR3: TGTGCCAGCAGTTACTCGAACGGGGGTGGAGCTGAAGCTTTCTTT. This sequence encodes CASSYSNGGGAEAFF.

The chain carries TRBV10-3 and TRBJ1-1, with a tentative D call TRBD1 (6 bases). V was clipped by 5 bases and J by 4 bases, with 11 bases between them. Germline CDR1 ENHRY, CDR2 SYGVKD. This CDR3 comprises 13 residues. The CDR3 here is CAISKGGGTEAFF. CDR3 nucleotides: TGTGCCATCAGTAAGGGGGGGGGCACTGAAGCTTTCTTT.

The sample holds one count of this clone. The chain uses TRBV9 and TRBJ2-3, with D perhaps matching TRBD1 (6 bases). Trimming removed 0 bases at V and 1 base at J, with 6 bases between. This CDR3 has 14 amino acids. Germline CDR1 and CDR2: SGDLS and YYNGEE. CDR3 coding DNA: TGTGCCAGCAGCGTAGAGGGGGGCACAGATACGCAGTATTTT. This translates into CASSVEGGTDTQYF. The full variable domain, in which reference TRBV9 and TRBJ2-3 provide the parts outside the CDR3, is DSGVTQTPKHLITATGQRVTLRCSPRSGDLSVYWYQQSLDQGLQFLIQYYNGEERAKGNILERFSAQQFPDLHSELNLSSLELGDSALYFCASSVEGGTDTQYFGPGTRLTVL.

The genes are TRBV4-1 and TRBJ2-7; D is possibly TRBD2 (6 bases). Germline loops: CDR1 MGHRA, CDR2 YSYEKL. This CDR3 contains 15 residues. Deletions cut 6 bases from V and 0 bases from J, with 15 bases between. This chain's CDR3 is CASRRAGLSSYEQYF. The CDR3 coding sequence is TGCGCCAGCAGGAGAGCGGGCCTGAGCTCCTACGAGCAGTACTTC.

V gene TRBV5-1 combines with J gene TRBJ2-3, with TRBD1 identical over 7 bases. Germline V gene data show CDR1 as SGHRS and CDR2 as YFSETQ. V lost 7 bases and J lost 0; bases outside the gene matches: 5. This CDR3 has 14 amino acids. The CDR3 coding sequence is TGCGCCAGCCAACGGGACAGCAGCACAGATACGCAGTATTTT. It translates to CASQRDSSTDTQYF.

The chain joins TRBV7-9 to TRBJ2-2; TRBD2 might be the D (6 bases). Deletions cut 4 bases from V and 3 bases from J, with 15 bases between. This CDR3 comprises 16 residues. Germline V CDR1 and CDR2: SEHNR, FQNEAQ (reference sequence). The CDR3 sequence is CASSYGNSGHTGELFF. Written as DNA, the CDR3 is TGTGCCAGCAGCTACGGGAATAGCGGACACACCGGGGAGCTGTTTTTT.

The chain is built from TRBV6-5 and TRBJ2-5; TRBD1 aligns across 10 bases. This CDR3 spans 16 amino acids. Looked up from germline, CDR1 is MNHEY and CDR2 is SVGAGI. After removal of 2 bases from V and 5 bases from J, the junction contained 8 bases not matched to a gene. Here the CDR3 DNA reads TGTGCCAGCAGTTACGACAGGGGGCTTTTAGGGGAGACCCAGTACTTC. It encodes CASSYDRGLLGETQYF.

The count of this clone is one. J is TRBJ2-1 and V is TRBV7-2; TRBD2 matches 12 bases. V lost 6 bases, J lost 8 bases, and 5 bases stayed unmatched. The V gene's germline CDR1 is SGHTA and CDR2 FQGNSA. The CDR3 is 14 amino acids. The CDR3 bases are TGTGCCAGCAGTCAGACTAGCGGGAGTTATGAGCAGTTCTTC. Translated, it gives CASSQTSGSYEQFF.

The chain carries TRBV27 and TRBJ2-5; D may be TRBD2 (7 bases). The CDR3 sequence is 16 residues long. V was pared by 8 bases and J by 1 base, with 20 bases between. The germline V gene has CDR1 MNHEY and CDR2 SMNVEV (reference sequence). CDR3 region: CASARGAGASQETQYF. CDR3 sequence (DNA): TGTGCCAGCGCCCGAGGGGCGGGGGCTTCCCAAGAGACCCAGTACTTC.

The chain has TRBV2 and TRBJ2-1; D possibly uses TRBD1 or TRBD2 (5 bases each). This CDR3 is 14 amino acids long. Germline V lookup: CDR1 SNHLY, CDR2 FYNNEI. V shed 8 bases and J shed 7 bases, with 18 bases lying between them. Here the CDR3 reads CASPGTGWGNEQFF. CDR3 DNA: TGTGCCAGCCCCGGCACAGGTTGGGGGAATGAGCAGTTCTTC. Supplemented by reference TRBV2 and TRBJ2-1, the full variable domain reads EPEVTQTPSHQVTQMGQEVILRCVPISNHLYFYWYRQILGQKVEFLVSFYNNEISEKSEIFDDQFSVERPDGSNFTLKIRSTKLEDSAMYFCASPGTGWGNEQFFGPGTRLTVL.

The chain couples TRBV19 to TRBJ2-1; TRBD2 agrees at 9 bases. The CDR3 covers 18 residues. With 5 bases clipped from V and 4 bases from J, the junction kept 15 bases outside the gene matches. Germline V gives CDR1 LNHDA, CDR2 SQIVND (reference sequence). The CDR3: CASSPLRTAGGAYNEQFF. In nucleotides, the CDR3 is TGTGCCAGTAGTCCTTTGAGAACAGCGGGAGGAGCATACAATGAGCAGTTCTTC. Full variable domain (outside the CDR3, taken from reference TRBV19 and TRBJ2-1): DGGITQSPKYLFRKEGQNVTLSCEQNLNHDAMYWYRQDPGQGLRLIYYSQIVNDFQKGDIAEGYSVSREKKESFPLTVTSAQKNPTAFYLCASSPLRTAGGAYNEQFFGPGTRLTVL.

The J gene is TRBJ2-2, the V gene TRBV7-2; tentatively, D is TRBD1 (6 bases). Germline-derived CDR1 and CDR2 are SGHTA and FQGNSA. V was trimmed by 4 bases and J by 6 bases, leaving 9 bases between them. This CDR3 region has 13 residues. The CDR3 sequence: CASSSQGSGELFF. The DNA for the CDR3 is TGTGCCAGCAGCTCACAGGGATCCGGGGAGCTGTTTTTT.